This TCR beta chain was retrieved from a study of T cell changes during pregnancy in multiple sclerosis. Trimming took 4 bases from V and 4 from J, leaving 13 bases between them. CDR1 MNHNS and CDR2 SASEGT come from the germline V gene. This CDR3 has 14 amino acids. The assay was immunoSEQ multiplex PCR, and TCRdb's table has in-frame clones only and misses some. This table has about 67,000 clones, approximately 89% appearing once. The chain recombines TRBV6-1 with TRBJ1-1, with D hard to call. This specimen consisted of peripheral blood, obtained in the second trimester of pregnancy. The receptor's source is a female donor with multiple sclerosis, enrolled in a pregnancy study. CDR3 loop: CASSVEGRGTEAFF. The CDR3 bases are TGTGCCAGCAGTGTCGAGGGTCGGGGCACTGAAGCTTTCTTT.